The 4 T cell receptor beta chains given below trace back to one sample, sequenced in a study of T cells in localized non-small cell lung cancer. The assay was immunoSEQ multiplex PCR, and TCRdb's table has in-frame clones only and misses some. Here the sample spans about 33,000 clones, about four fifths being singletons. The material sequenced was peripheral blood, taken before any cancer treatment. All receptors come from a male donor older than 55 with stage II squamous cell lung carcinoma.

V and J are TRBV5-4 and TRBJ2-7; D not resolved. The CDR3 length is 14 residues. The ends were cut back, 4 bases at V and 2 bases at J, with 13 bases in the middle. Germline V CDR1 and CDR2: SGHNT, YYREEE (reference sequence). The CDR3 reads CASSRDKVPYEQYF. The CDR3 DNA is TGTGCCAGCAGCAGAGACAAGGTCCCCTACGAGCAGTACTTC. Using reference TRBV5-4 and TRBJ2-7 for the parts outside the CDR3, the full variable domain is ETGVTQSPTHLIKTRGQQVTLRCSSQSGHNTVSWYQQALGQGPQFIFQYYREEENGRGNFPPRFSGLQFPNYSSELNVNALELDDSALYLCASSRDKVPYEQYFGPGTRLTVT.

The V and J genes are TRBV12-5 and TRBJ2-3; D remains unclear. V was shortened by 2 bases and J by 5 bases, with 5 bases between the two germline ends. Germline V lookup: CDR1 LGHNT, CDR2 FRNRAP. The CDR3 length is 12 residues. CDR3 nucleotide sequence: TGTGCTAGTGGTTTGTTGCGAGATACGCAGTATTTT. This codes for CASGLLRDTQYF.

The chain is built from TRBV7-8 and TRBJ2-3, with D unclear. Germline values: CDR1 SGHVS, CDR2 FQNEAQ. This CDR3 region has 15 residues. Trimming took off 1 base at V and 0 bases at J, with 8 bases between the two ends. The DNA for the CDR3 is TGTGCCAGCAGCTTAGGCAGAACTAGCACAGATACGCAGTATTTT. As protein: CASSLGRTSTDTQYF. The full variable domain, with the rest looked up from reference TRBV7-8 and TRBJ2-3, is GAGVSQSPRYKVAKRGQDVALRCDPISGHVSLFWYQQALGQGPEFLTYFQNEAQLDKSGLPSDRFFAERPEGSVSTLKIQRTQQEDSAVYLCASSLGRTSTDTQYFGPGTRLTVL.

The rearrangement uses TRBV10-3 and TRBJ2-7; TRBD1 matches 7 bases. The CDR3 length is 14 residues. The V gene's germline CDR1 is ENHRY and CDR2 SYGVKD. The J segment lost 4 bases and the V segment lost 6 bases, leaving 9 bases of the junction unmatched. CDR3 region: CAIRGQSLGYEQYF. The CDR3 DNA reads as TGTGCCATCAGGGGACAGTCGCTAGGGTACGAGCAGTACTTC.